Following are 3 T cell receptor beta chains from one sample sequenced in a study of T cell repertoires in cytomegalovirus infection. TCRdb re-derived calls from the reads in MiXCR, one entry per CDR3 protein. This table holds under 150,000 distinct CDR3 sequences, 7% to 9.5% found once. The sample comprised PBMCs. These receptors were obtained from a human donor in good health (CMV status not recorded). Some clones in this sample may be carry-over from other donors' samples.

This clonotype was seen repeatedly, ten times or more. CDR3 protein: CASSDLAALTDTQYF. Here the CDR3 DNA reads TGTGCCAGCAGCGATCTAGCGGCCTTGACAGATACGCAGTATTTT. This chain connects TRBV7-8 to TRBJ2-3, with 7 bases identical to TRBD2. With V trimmed by 5 bases and J by 3 bases, 8 bases remained unmatched. This CDR3 has 15 amino acids. Germline V gene data show CDR1 as SGHVS and CDR2 as FQNEAQ.

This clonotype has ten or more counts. CDR3 in amino acids: CAIQATGSYEQYF. The DNA of the CDR3 is TGTGCCATCCAAGCTACAGGGTCCTACGAGCAGTACTTC. The chain joins TRBV28 to TRBJ2-7; D perhaps matches TRBD1 (6 bases). The V end was cut by 10 bases, the J end by 1 base, with 14 bases between. Looked up from germline, CDR1 is MDHEN and CDR2 is SYDVKM. The CDR3 has 13 amino acids. Supplemented by reference TRBV28 and TRBJ2-7, the full variable domain reads DVKVTQSSRYLVKRTGEKVFLECVQDMDHENMFWYRQDPGLGLRLIYFSYDVKMKEKGDIPEGYSVSREKKERFSLILESASTNQTSMYLCAIQATGSYEQYFGPGTRLTVT.

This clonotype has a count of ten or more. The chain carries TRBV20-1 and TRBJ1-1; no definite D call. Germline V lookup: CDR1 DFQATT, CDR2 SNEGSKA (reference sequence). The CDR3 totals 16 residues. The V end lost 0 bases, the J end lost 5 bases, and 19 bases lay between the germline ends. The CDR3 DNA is TGCAGTGCTAGAGATATTAAAACCGACTCTTGGACTGAAGCTTTCTTT. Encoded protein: CSARDIKTDSWTEAFF.